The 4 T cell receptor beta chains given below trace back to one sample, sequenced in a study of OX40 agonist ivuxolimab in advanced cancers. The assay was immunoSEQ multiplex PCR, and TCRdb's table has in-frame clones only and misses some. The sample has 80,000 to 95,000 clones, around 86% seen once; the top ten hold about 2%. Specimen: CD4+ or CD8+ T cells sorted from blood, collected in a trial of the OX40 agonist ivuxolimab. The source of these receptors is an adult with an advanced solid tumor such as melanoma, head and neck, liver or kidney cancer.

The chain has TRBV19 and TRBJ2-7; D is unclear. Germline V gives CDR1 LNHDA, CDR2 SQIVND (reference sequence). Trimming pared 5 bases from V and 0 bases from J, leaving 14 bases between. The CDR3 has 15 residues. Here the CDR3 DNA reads TGTGCCAGTAGTGTACCGGGTAGAGGCTCCTACGAGCAGTACTTC. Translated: CASSVPGRGSYEQYF.

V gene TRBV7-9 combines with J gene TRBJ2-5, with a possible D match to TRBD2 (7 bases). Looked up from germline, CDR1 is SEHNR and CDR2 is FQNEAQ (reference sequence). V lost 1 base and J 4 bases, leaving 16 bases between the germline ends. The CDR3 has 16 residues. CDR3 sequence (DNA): TGTGCCAGCAGCTTAGGTGGGGCGGGGGCTCCAGAGACCCAGTACTTC. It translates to CASSLGGAGAPETQYF.

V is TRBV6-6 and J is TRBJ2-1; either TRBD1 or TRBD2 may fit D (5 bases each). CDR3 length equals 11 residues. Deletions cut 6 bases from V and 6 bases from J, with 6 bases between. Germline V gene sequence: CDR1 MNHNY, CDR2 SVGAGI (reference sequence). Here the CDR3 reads CASRRGNEQFF. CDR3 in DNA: TGTGCCAGCAGGAGGGGCAATGAGCAGTTCTTC.

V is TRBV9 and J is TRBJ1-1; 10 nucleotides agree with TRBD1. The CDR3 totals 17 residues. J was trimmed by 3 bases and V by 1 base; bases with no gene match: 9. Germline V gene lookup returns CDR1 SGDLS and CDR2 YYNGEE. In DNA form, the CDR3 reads TGTGCCAGCAGCGTATCCGACAGGGGGCACGGTGACACTGAAGCTTTCTTT. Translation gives CASSVSDRGHGDTEAFF.